This T cell receptor beta chain was documented in a study of shared clonotypes between healthy human individuals. Whole-study findings and limits: A handful of donors showed sharing of approximately 4.7% of naive CD4 clonotypes. Sharing of clonotypes among donors was expected to vary with sequencing depth. Generation probabilities of non-shared clonotypes were lower (relative to those shared by all four donors).

V lost 2 bases and J lost 6; bases outside the gene matches: 8. Germline assignment: CDR1 SGHRS and CDR2 YFSETQ. CDR3 length: 14 residues. A word on this clone: Its antigen is as yet unknown.

Assay used: immunoSEQ multiplex PCR; TCRdb lists only in-frame clones, some missing. The sample comprises 600,000 to 750,000 clones, around 77% of which are singletons, and about 1.7% rests with the top ten. Nashville, Tennessee was home to all donors, each a Caucasian adult. Sequencing used memory CD4+ T cells sorted from blood. Subset defined: CD45RA-negative fraction. The V and J genes are TRBV5-1 and TRBJ2-7; 7 bases fit TRBD2. The clonotype was recovered from a woman aged 25 to 39 in good health. The DNA for the CDR3 is TGCGCCAGCAGCTTAGAAAGTTGGGGGGGCGAGCAGTACTTC. Its translation: CASSLESWGGEQYF.